Each of the 21 T cell receptor beta chains below was sequenced from the same sample in a study of regulatory T cells in long-lasting Graves disease. Construction of the TCR beta libraries employed iRepertoire HTBI primers in conjunction with Arm-PCR of CDR3 regions. TCRdb re-called the multiplex PCR reads through MiXCR, storing one row per CDR3 protein. The sample has approximately 490,000 distinct CDR3 sequences; about 17% are singletons. Indicated time point: newly diagnosed GD, antithyroid drugs for less than 3 months. The TCR library was prepared using RNA isolated from PBMCs. This sample was shared with a second study, whose subject was T cells in Graves' hyperthyroidism and ophthalmopathy.

Here the sequenced sample was peripheral blood mononuclear cells (PBMCs), taken at new diagnosis, from a patient treated with antithyroid drugs. The receptors were sampled from a man aged 35-49 years with Graves disease.

The table lists this clonotype with a few counts. The rearrangement joins TRBV7-3 to TRBJ2-3, with 8 nucleotides matching TRBD2. V lost 5 bases, J lost 2 bases, and 3 bases stayed unmatched. This CDR3 has 14 amino acids. Germline V gene data show CDR1 as SGHTA and CDR2 as FQGTGA. CDR3 bases: TGTGCCAGCAGCATTAGCGGGGACACAGATACGCAGTATTTT. Translating it yields CASSISGDTDTQYF.

A word on this clonotype: A much bigger clone sits one base away, suggesting this may be a read error. This rearrangement joins TRBV12-3 or TRBV12-4 to TRBJ1-4; the match to TRBD1 covers 10 bases. Trimming at V came to 8 bases and at J to 11 bases, leaving 5 bases not matched to a gene. This CDR3 contains 12 residues. The CDR3: CASGTGQGKLFF. For the CDR3, the DNA is TGTGCCAGCGGAACGGGACAGGGGAAACTGTTTTTT.

The J gene is TRBJ2-7, the V gene TRBV2; 14 bases line up with TRBD2. Germline V gene sequence: CDR1 SNHLY, CDR2 FYNNEI. J was trimmed by 12 bases and V by 8 bases; bases with no gene match: 6. This CDR3 comprises 12 residues. CDR3 sequence reads: CASLGTSGSLYF. The CDR3, as DNA: TGTGCCAGCTTAGGGACTAGCGGGAGTCTGTACTTC.

This clonotype was seen ten or more times. The V call is TRBV2, the J call TRBJ2-1; TRBD2 aligns across 10 bases. This CDR3 comprises 14 residues. V lost 6 bases, J lost 7 bases, and 6 bases stayed unmatched. Germline assignment: CDR1 SNHLY and CDR2 FYNNEI. The CDR3: CASRPTSGVNEQFF. The CDR3 DNA follows: TGTGCCAGCAGACCAACTAGCGGGGTAAATGAGCAGTTCTTC.

This rearrangement joins TRBV20-1 to TRBJ2-7, with 7 nucleotides matching TRBD1. The CDR3 covers 14 residues. The ends lost 3 bases at V and 5 bases at J; junction bases unmatched: 10. Looked up from germline, CDR1 is DFQATT and CDR2 is SNEGSKA (reference sequence). In DNA form, the CDR3 reads TGCAGTGCTAGTGGACAGGAAGGATGGAACGAGCAGTACTTC. This gives the protein CSASGQEGWNEQYF.

The chain's CDR3 is CASHTRQTSSYNEQFF. The CDR3 DNA sequence: TGTGCCAGCCATACGCGACAGACGAGCTCCTACAATGAGCAGTTCTTC. The chain couples TRBV28 to TRBJ2-1; perhaps TRBD1 as D (5 bases). Germline CDR1 and CDR2: MDHEN and SYDVKM. The CDR3 runs 16 residues. V lost 8 bases to trimming and J lost 0 bases, with 17 bases between them.

This clonotype was counted between two and nine times. This could be a read error, since a much larger clone is one nucleotide away. This chain links TRBV20-1 with TRBJ2-7, with TRBD1 as a possible D gene (5 bases). Trimming shortened V by 0 bases and J by 3 bases, and 6 bases separated the two germline ends. CDR3 size: 12 residues. Germline assignment: CDR1 DFQATT and CDR2 SNEGSKA (reference sequence). The CDR3: CSARDDSYEQYF. The CDR3 coding sequence is TGCAGTGCTAGAGACGACAGCTACGAGCAGTACTTC.

This clonotype was found many times. V and J are TRBV7-9 and TRBJ2-3; the match to TRBD2 covers 10 bases. In germline, CDR1 is SEHNR, CDR2 FQNEAQ (reference sequence). With 5 bases clipped from V and 4 bases from J, the junction kept 12 bases outside the gene matches. This CDR3 contains 17 residues. The CDR3 region is CASSIGLAVSWADTQYF. CDR3 DNA: TGTGCCAGCAGCATCGGACTAGCGGTCTCCTGGGCAGATACGCAGTATTTT.

This clonotype has ten or more counts. The chain carries TRBV12-3 or TRBV12-4 and TRBJ2-1, with TRBD2 as a possible D gene (5 bases). This CDR3 is built from 13 residues. Trimming removed 6 bases from V and 6 bases from J, with 12 bases in between. The CDR3 reads CASRRPSSNEQFF. CDR3 DNA sequence: TGTGCCAGCAGACGCCCTAGCAGCAATGAGCAGTTCTTC.

This clonotype has a handful of counts. The chain links TRBV24-1 to TRBJ2-7; D is unclear. Trimming took off 9 bases at V and 0 bases at J, with 23 bases between the two ends. There are 17 residues in the CDR3. Germline CDR1 KGHDR, CDR2 SFDVKD. The CDR3: CATAKASEGPTSYEQYF. The CDR3 DNA sequence: TGTGCCACCGCAAAGGCCTCCGAAGGGCCAACCTCCTACGAGCAGTACTTC.

The chain combines TRBV7-2 with TRBJ2-1; 11 bases agree with TRBD2. J was trimmed by 0 bases and V by 4 bases; bases with no gene match: 5. The CDR3 runs to 17 residues. The germline CDR1 and CDR2 sequences are SGHTA and FQGNSA. As DNA, the CDR3 is TGTGCCAGCAGCTCCGGGACTAGCGGCCTCTCCTACAATGAGCAGTTCTTC. Protein sequence: CASSSGTSGLSYNEQFF.

In this sample, this clonotype turned up many times. This sequence joins TRBV6-1 and TRBJ1-1; 11 bases map to TRBD1. V gave up 6 bases and J gave up 10 bases; unmatched junction bases: 10. Germline CDR1 and CDR2: MNHNS and SASEGT. The CDR3 sequence is 14 residues long. CDR3: CASRQDRGPAGAFF. The CDR3 DNA follows: TGTGCCAGCAGGCAGGACAGGGGGCCCGCCGGAGCTTTCTTT.

There are many counts of this clonotype. This chain uses TRBV27 with TRBJ1-2; TRBD1 aligns across 8 bases. CDR1 MNHEY and CDR2 SMNVEV come from the germline V gene (reference sequence). After removal of 5 bases from V and 7 bases from J, the junction contained 15 bases not matched to a gene. This CDR3 region has 16 residues. The chain's CDR3 is CASSPGTGSAYFGYTF. CDR3 in DNA: TGTGCCAGCAGTCCGGGGACAGGTTCGGCATATTTTGGCTACACCTTC.

This clonotype was seen at least ten times. This chain joins TRBV29-1 and TRBJ2-1; 7 bases line up with TRBD2. Trimming removed 4 bases from V and 10 bases from J; junction bases left unmatched: 13. Germline V gives CDR1 SQVTM, CDR2 ANQGSEA. The CDR3 loop spans 14 amino acids. The CDR3 reads CSVGTGLRGAEQFF. In DNA form, the CDR3 reads TGCAGCGTTGGGACGGGACTACGAGGGGCCGAGCAGTTCTTC.

This clonotype was seen at least ten times. The V call is TRBV30, the J call TRBJ2-7; tentative D call: TRBD2 (6 bases). The CDR3 is 12 amino acids. Germline CDR1 GTSNPN, CDR2 SVGIG (reference sequence). CDR3 region: CAGGGNSYEQYF. CDR3 sequence (DNA): TGTGCTGGGGGAGGTAACTCCTACGAGCAGTACTTC.

On this clonotype itself: A much larger clone differs from this one at a single base, so this may be a read error. V and J are TRBV2 and TRBJ2-7, with 9 nucleotides matching TRBD2. The CDR3 has 14 amino acids. J lost 7 bases, V lost 7 bases, and 11 bases had no gene match. Germline V gives CDR1 SNHLY, CDR2 FYNNEI. The CDR3 region is CASKKGTSSEEQYF. CDR3 DNA: TGTGCCAGCAAGAAAGGGACTAGCTCGGAAGAGCAGTACTTC.

This clonotype was picked up many times. This chain uses TRBV5-1 with TRBJ1-2; 7 nucleotides align to TRBD1. CDR3 length equals 15 residues. CDR1 is SGHRS, CDR2 YFSETQ, per germline. The V gene end was trimmed by 4 bases and the J gene end by 7 bases; junction bases not matched to a gene: 13. This chain's CDR3 is CASSDRDRDRGGYTF. As DNA, the CDR3 is TGCGCCAGCAGCGACCGGGACAGAGATAGGGGTGGCTACACCTTC. The complete variable domain, with remaining parts taken from reference TRBV5-1 and TRBJ1-2, reads KAGVTQTPRYLIKTRGQQVTLSCSPISGHRSVSWYQQTPGQGLQFLFEYFSETQRNKGNFPGRFSGRQFSNSRSEMNVSTLELGDSALYLCASSDRDRDRGGYTFGSGTRLTVV.

The gene calls are TRBV5-6 and TRBJ2-7, with TRBD1 matching 10 bases. This CDR3 spans 14 amino acids. The germline V gene encodes CDR1 SGHDT and CDR2 YYEEEE. Trimming removed 4 bases from V and 3 bases from J; junction bases left unmatched: 4. CDR3 region: CASSRGQGDYEQYF. In nucleotides, the CDR3 is TGTGCCAGCAGCCGCGGACAGGGGGACTACGAGCAGTACTTC.

This clonotype came up a few times. The rearrangement joins TRBV15 to TRBJ2-7; D gene uncertain. The CDR3 is 14 amino acids. V was cut by 0 bases and J by 1 base, with 7 bases left in between. Germline V gene sequence: CDR1 LNHNV, CDR2 YYDKDF (reference sequence). CDR3 in DNA: TGTGCCACCAGCAGAGATTATAAATCCTACGAGCAGTACTTC. It codes for CATSRDYKSYEQYF. Drawing the rest from reference TRBV15 and TRBJ2-7, the complete variable domain is DAMVIQNPRYQVTQFGKPVTLSCSQTLNHNVMYWYQQKSSQAPKLLFHYYDKDFNNEADTPDNFQSRRPNTSFCFLDIRSPGLGDTAMYLCATSRDYKSYEQYFGPGTRLTVT.

CDR3 bases: TGTGCCAGCAGCTACGTCAGAGGGGCCGGGGAGCTGTTTTTT. Translation gives CASSYVRGAGELFF. This rearrangement joins TRBV7-8 to TRBJ2-2, with D perhaps being TRBD1 or TRBD2 (5 bases each). This CDR3 has 14 amino acids. The germline V and J ends were trimmed by 4 bases and 6 bases, with 12 bases remaining between them. Germline CDR1 and CDR2: SGHVS and FQNEAQ. Full variable domain (remainder filled in from reference TRBV7-8 and TRBJ2-2): GAGVSQSPRYKVAKRGQDVALRCDPISGHVSLFWYQQALGQGPEFLTYFQNEAQLDKSGLPSDRFFAERPEGSVSTLKIQRTQQEDSAVYLCASSYVRGAGELFFGEGSRLTVL.

In DNA, the CDR3 is TGTGCCAGCAGCGCCCCCCTTGCGGGCCATGAGCAGTTCTTC. Translation gives CASSAPLAGHEQFF. The chain couples TRBV7-9 to TRBJ2-1; D might be TRBD2 (5 bases). The CDR3 has 14 residues. The V gene's germline CDR1 is SEHNR and CDR2 FQNEAQ (reference sequence). Trimming left V 5 bases short and J 8 bases short, with 16 bases between.